This T cell receptor (beta chain) originates from a study of response to subunit inactivated influenza vaccine. This clonotype was seen many times. Antigen specificity is unknown. TCRdb used MiXCR to reprocess the RT-PCR reads, holding one entry per CDR3 protein. The sample holds roughly 500,000 distinct CDR3 sequences; 16% are singletons and the top ten take less than 4%. Whole-study results and caveats: New T cells are recruited in small numbers by each seasonal influenza vaccination, according to the authors' suggestion.

The TCR sequence derives from a man aged 45 to 70 who received an inactivated influenza vaccine. The input for sequencing was CD4+ T cells sorted from PBMCs, taken approximately 25 months after vaccination.

The CDR3 spells CASSLGNRETQYF. The CDR3 nucleotides read TGCGCCAGCAGCTTGGGGAACAGGGAGACCCAGTACTTC. The chain joins TRBV5-1 to TRBJ2-5; tentatively, D is TRBD1 (5 bases). Trimming took 0 bases from V and 5 from J, leaving 8 bases between them. The CDR3 covers 13 residues. In germline, CDR1 is SGHRS, CDR2 YFSETQ.